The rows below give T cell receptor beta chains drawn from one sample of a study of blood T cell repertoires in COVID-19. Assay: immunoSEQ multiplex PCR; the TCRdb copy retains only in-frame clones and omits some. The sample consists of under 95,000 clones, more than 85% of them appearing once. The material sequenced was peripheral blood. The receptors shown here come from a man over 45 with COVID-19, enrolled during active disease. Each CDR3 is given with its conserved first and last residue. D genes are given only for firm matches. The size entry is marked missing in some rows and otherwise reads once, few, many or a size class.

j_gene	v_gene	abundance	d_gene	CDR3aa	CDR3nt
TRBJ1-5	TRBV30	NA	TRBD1	CAWDRGLGQPQHF	TGTGCCTGGGACAGGGGATTGGGTCAGCCCCAGCATTTT
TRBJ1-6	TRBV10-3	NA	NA	CATNYRETNSPLHF	TGTGCCACTAACTACCGGGAGACGAATTCACCCCTCCACTTT
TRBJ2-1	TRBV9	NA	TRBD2	CASSVIAGEGDEQFF	TGTGCCAGCAGCGTCATAGCGGGAGAGGGGGATGAGCAGTTCTTC
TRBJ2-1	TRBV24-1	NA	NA	CATRSSSYNEQFF	TGTGCCACCAGATCTAGCTCCTACAATGAGCAGTTCTTC
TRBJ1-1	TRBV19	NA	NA	CASSIKTVLSNTEAFF	TGTGCCAGTAGTATTAAGACTGTATTGTCGAACACTGAAGCTTTCTTT
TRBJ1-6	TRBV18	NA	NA	CASSLGQASSYNSPLHF	TGTGCCAGCTCACTGGGGCAGGCGAGCTCCTATAATTCACCCCTCCACTTT
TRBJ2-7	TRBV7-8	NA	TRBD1	CASSFGQGRNEQYF	TGTGCCAGCAGCTTCGGACAGGGGAGGAACGAGCAGTACTTC
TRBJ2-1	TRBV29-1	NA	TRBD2	CSETTSGRNEQFF	TGCAGCGAAACGACTAGCGGGAGGAATGAGCAGTTCTTC
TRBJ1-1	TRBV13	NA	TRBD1	CASSPTGAAASPPEAFF	TGTGCCAGCAGCCCGACAGGGGCAGCGGCTTCTCCCCCCGAAGCTTTCTTT
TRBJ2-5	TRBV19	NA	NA	CASSIKVPGTQYF	TGTGCCAGTAGTATTAAAGTTCCCGGGACCCAGTACTTC
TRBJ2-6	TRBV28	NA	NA	CASRETGTGANVLTF	TGTGCCAGCAGGGAGACAGGAACTGGGGCCAACGTCCTGACTTTC
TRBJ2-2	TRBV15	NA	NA	CATSRTGTGELFF	TGTGCCACCAGCAGGACTGGCACCGGGGAGCTGTTTTTT
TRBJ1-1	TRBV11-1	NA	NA	CASRKAGAWRAFF	TGTGCCAGCAGAAAGGCAGGGGCCTGGCGGGCTTTCTTT
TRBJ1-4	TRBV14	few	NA	CASSQARNEKLFF	TGTGCCAGCAGCCAAGCTCGTAATGAAAAACTGTTTTTT
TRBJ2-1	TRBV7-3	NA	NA	CASSFTPRGEQFF	TGTGCCAGCAGCTTCACCCCACGGGGTGAGCAGTTCTTC
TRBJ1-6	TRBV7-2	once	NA	CASSLTGFNSPLHF	TGTGCCAGCAGCCTAACAGGTTTTAATTCACCCCTCCACTTT
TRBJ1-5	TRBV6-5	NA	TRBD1	CASKSYRGGNQPQHF	TGTGCCAGCAAATCTTACAGGGGTGGCAATCAGCCCCAGCATTTT
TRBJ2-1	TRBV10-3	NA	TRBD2	CAISSGGGLGEQFF	TGTGCCATCAGCAGCGGGGGGGGTCTTGGTGAGCAGTTCTTC
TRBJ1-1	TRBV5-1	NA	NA	CASSLLDEDTEAFF	TGCGCCAGCAGCTTGCTCGATGAGGACACTGAAGCTTTCTTT
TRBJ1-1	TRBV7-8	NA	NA	CASSLSGDTEAFF	TGTGCCAGCAGCTTATCAGGGGACACTGAAGCTTTCTTT
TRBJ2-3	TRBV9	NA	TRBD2	CASSVGPAGGFTNTQYF	TGTGCCAGCAGCGTAGGACCAGCGGGAGGGTTCACAAATACGCAGTATTTT
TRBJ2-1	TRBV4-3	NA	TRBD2	CASSLTSGIYNEQFF	TGCGCCAGCTCACTGACTAGCGGGATCTACAATGAGCAGTTCTTC
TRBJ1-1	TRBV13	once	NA	CASSGQGPVEAFF	TGTGCCAGCAGCGGCCAGGGGCCGGTTGAAGCTTTCTTT
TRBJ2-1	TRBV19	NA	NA	CASSSTYGYNEQFF	TGTGCCAGTAGTTCGACATACGGCTACAATGAGCAGTTCTTC
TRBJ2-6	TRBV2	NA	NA	CASLGQQTSGANVLTF	TGTGCCAGCTTAGGACAGCAAACCTCTGGGGCCAACGTCCTGACTTTC
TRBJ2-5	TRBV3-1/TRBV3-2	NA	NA	CASSQDPTGQETQYF	TGTGCCAGCAGCCAAGATCCTACAGGGCAAGAGACCCAGTACTTC
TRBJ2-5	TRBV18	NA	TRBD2	CASSALAGAYQETQYF	TGTGCCAGCTCAGCACTAGCGGGAGCCTACCAAGAGACCCAGTACTTC
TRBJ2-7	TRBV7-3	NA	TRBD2	CASSLLPVAGGSYEQYF	TGTGCCAGCAGCTTACTCCCAGTAGCGGGGGGTTCCTACGAGCAGTACTTC